This T cell receptor (beta chain) was documented in a study of cytotoxic CD8 clonotypes in ibrutinib-treated CLL. Study-wide results and caveats: Clonality, elevated at ibrutinib response, dropped back toward baseline at progression. Once treatment began, public clonotypes, which were uncommon, contracted or stayed stable. Different sampling times were used for sustained-remission and progressing patients. Against age-matched healthy donors, baseline clonality ran higher and tracked circulating CD8+ T-cell counts.

Using immunoSEQ multiplex PCR, the repertoire was profiled, and TCRdb retains in-frame clones only, with some absent. This sample has over 95,000 clones, with about 53% found just once. A word on this clone: The target antigen is unknown.

The CDR3 runs 15 residues. Per germline, CDR1 MNHNS and CDR2 SASEGT. The V gene lost 6 bases and the J gene lost 2 bases, with 13 bases spanning the gap. This receptor was identified in a human donor with chronic lymphocytic leukemia. This material consisted of PBMCs, taken after 24 months of ibrutinib treatment. The V and J genes are TRBV6-1 and TRBJ2-2; D is possibly TRBD1 or TRBD2 (5 bases each). The CDR3 DNA reads as TGTGCCAGCAGCCGGGACCTAGAAAACACCGGGGAGCTGTTTTTT. Translating gives CASSRDLENTGELFF.